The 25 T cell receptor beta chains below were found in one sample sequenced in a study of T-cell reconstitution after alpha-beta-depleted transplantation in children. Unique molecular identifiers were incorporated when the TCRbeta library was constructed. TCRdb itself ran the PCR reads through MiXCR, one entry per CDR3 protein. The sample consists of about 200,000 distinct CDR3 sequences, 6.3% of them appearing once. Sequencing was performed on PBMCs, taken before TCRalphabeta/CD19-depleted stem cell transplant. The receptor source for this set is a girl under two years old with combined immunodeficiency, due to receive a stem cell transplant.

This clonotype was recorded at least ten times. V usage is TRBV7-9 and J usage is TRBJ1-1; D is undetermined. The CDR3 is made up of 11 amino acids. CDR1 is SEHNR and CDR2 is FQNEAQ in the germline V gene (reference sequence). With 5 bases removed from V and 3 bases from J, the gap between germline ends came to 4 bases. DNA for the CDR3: TGTGCCAGCAGCCCCCACACTGAAGCTTTCTTT. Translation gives CASSPHTEAFF.

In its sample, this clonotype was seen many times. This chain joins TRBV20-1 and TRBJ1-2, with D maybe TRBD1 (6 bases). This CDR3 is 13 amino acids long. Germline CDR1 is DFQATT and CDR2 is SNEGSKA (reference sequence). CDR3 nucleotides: TGCAGCGCTGAGGCCCGGACAGCCTATGGCTACACCTTC. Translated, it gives CSAEARTAYGYTF.

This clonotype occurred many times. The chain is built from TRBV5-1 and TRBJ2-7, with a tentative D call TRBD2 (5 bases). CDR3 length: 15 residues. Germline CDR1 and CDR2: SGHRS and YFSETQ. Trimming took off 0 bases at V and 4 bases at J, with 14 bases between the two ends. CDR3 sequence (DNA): TGCGCCAGCAGCTTGGGACCCTCGAGAGGGTACGAGCAGTACTTC. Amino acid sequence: CASSLGPSRGYEQYF.

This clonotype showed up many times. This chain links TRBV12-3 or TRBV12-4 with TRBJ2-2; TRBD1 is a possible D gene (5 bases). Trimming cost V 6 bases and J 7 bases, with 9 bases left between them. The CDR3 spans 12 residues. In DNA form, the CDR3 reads TGTGCCAGCAGCCCTGACAGCGGGGAGCTGTTTTTT. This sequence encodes CASSPDSGELFF.

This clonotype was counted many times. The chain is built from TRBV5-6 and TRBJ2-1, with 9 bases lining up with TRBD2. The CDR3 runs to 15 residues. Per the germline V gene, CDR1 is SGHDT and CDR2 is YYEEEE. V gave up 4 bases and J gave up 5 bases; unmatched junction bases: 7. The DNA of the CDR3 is TGTGCCAGCAGCGTTCTAGCGGGAAAAAACAATGAGCAGTTCTTC. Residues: CASSVLAGKNNEQFF.

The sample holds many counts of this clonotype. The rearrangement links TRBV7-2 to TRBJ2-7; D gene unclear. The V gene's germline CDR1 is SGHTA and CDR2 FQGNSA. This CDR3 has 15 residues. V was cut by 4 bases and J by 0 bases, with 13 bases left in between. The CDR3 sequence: CASSSPDYSSYEQYF. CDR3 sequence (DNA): TGTGCCAGCAGCTCTCCCGATTACTCCTCCTACGAGCAGTACTTC.

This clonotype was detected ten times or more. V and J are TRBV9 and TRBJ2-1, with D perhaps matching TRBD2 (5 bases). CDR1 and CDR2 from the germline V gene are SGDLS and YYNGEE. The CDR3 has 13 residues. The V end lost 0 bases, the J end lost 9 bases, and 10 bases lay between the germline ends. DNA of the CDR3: TGTGCCAGCAGCGTAGTGAGGGTAGGTGAGCAGTTCTTC. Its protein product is CASSVVRVGEQFF.

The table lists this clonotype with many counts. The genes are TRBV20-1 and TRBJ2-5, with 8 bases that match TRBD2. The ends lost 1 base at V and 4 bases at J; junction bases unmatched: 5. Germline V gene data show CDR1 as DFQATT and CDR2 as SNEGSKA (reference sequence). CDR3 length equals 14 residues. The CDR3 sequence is CSARVPSGRETQYF. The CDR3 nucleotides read TGCAGTGCTAGAGTACCCAGCGGGAGAGAGACCCAGTACTTC.

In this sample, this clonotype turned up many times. The CDR3 coding sequence is TGCGCCAGCAGTCATGGGAGCGGGGGGAACACAGATACGCAGTATTTT. Its translation is CASSHGSGGNTDTQYF. The genes are TRBV5-1 and TRBJ2-3; the match to TRBD2 covers 9 bases. Looked up from germline, CDR1 is SGHRS and CDR2 is YFSETQ. V lost 5 bases and J lost 2; bases outside the gene matches: 9. CDR3 length: 16 residues.

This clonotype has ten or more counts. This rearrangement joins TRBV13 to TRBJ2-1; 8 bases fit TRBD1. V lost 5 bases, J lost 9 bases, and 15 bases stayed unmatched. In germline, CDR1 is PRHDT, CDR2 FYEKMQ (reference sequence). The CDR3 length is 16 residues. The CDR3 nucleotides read TGTGCCAGCAGCGTATCACAGGGGGGAAGGATGGGTGAGCAGTTCTTC. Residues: CASSVSQGGRMGEQFF.

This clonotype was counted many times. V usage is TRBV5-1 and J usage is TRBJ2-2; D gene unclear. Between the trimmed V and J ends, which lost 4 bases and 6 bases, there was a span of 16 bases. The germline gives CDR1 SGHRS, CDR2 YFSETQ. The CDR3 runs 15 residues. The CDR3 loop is CASSPDGSPAGELFF. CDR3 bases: TGCGCCAGCAGCCCGGATGGTTCGCCGGCCGGGGAGCTGTTTTTT. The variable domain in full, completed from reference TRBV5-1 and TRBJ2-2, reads KAGVTQTPRYLIKTRGQQVTLSCSPISGHRSVSWYQQTPGQGLQFLFEYFSETQRNKGNFPGRFSGRQFSNSRSEMNVSTLELGDSALYLCASSPDGSPAGELFFGEGSRLTVL.

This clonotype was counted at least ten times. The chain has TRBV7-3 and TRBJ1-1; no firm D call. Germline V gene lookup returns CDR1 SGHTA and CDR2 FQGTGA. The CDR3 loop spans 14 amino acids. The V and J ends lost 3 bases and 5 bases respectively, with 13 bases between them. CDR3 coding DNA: TGTGCCAGCAGCTTGGATGGGTGGAGGACTGAAGCTTTCTTT. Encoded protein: CASSLDGWRTEAFF.

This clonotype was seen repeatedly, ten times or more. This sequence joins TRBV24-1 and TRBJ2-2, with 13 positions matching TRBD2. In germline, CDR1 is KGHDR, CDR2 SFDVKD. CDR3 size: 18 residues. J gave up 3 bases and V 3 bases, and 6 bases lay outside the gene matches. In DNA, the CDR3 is TGTGCCACCAGTGATCCCGGACTAGCGGGAGTTGACACCGGGGAGCTGTTTTTT. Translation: CATSDPGLAGVDTGELFF.

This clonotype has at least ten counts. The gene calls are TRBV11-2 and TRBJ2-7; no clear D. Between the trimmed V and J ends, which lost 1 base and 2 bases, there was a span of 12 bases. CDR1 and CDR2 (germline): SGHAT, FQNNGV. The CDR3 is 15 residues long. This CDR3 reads CASSLGNSLPYEQYF. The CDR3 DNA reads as TGTGCCAGCAGCTTAGGGAATTCCCTCCCCTACGAGCAGTACTTC. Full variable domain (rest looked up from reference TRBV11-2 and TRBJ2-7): EAGVAQSPRYKIIEKRQSVAFWCNPISGHATLYWYQQILGQGPKLLIQFQNNGVVDDSQLPKDRFSAERLKGVDSTLKIQPAKLEDSAVYLCASSLGNSLPYEQYFGPGTRLTVT.

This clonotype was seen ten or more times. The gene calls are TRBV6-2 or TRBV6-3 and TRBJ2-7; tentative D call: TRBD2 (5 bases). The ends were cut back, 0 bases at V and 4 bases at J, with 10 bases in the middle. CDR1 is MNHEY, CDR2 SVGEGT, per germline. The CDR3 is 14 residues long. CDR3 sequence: CASSYSREHYEQYF. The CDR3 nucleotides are TGTGCCAGCAGTTACTCCCGGGAACATTACGAGCAGTACTTC.

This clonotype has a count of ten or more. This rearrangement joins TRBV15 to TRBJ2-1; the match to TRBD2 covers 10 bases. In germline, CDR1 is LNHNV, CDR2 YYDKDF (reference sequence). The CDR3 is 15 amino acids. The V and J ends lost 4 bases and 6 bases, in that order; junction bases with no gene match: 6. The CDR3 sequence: CATSNPAGGVNEQFF. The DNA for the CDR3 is TGTGCCACCAGCAACCCAGCGGGAGGGGTCAATGAGCAGTTCTTC.

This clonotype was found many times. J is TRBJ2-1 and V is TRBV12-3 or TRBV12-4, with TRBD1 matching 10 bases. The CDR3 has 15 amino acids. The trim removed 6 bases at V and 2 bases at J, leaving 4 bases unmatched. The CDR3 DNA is TGTGCCAGCAGCTGGGACAGGGGCACCTACAATGAGCAGTTCTTC. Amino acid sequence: CASSWDRGTYNEQFF.

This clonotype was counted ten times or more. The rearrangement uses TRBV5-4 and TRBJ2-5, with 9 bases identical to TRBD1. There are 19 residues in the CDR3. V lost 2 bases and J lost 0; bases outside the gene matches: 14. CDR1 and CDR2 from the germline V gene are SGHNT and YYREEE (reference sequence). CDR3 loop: CASSFSVGDRGTYQETQYF. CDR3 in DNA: TGTGCCAGCAGCTTCTCAGTCGGAGACAGGGGGACGTACCAAGAGACCCAGTACTTC.

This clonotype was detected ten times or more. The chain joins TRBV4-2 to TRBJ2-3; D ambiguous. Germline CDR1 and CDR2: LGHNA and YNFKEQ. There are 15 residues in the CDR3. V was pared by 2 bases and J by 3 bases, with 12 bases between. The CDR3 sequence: CASSQTARVTDTQYF. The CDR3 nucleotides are TGTGCCAGCAGCCAAACGGCGAGAGTAACAGATACGCAGTATTTT.

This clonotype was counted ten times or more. CDR3 protein: CASSFGGQGLNEKLFF. The CDR3 nucleotides are TGCGCCAGCAGCTTCGGGGGACAGGGCCTTAATGAAAAACTGTTTTTT. The chain carries TRBV5-1 and TRBJ1-4, with TRBD1 matching over 9 bases. The CDR3 runs to 16 residues. Germline V gene sequence: CDR1 SGHRS, CDR2 YFSETQ. J gave up 4 bases and V 2 bases, and 6 bases lay outside the gene matches.

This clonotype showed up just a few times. The CDR3, as DNA: TGTGCCAGCAGTTTATTCCCCGCCAGCACAGATACGCAGTATTTT. Encoded protein: CASSLFPASTDTQYF. V gene TRBV12-3 or TRBV12-4 combines with J gene TRBJ2-3, with D unresolved. This CDR3 has 15 residues. Trimming removed 2 bases at V and 0 bases at J, with 9 bases between.

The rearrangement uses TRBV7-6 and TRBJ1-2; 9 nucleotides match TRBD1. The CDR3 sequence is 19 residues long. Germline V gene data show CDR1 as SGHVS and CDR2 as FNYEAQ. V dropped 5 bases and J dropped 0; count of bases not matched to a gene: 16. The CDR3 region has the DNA TGTGCCAGCAGCCCGTCCCTAGTTGGGACAGGGTGGACTAACTATGGCTACACCTTC. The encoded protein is CASSPSLVGTGWTNYGYTF.

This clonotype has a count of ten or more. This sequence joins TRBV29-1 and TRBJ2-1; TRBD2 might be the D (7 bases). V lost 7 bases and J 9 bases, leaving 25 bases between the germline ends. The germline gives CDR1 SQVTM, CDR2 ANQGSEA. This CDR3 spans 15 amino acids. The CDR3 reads CSGVTVAGAPGEQFF. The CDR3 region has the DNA TGCAGCGGTGTGACTGTGGCGGGGGCCCCAGGTGAGCAGTTCTTC.

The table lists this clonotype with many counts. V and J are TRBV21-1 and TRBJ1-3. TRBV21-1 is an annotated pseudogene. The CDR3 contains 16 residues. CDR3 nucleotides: TGTGCCAGCCGTGGCAGTTCTCTCTTCACGGGAAGCACCATATATTTT. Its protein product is CASRGSSLFTGSTIYF.

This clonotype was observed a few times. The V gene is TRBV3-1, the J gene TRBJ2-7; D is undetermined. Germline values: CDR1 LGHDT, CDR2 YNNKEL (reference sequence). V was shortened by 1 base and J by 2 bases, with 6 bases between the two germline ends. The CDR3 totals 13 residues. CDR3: CASSQAPTYEQYF. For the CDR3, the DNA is TGTGCCAGCAGCCAAGCCCCTACCTACGAGCAGTACTTC.